This T cell receptor (beta chain) was recorded in a study of metastatic and nonmetastatic thyroid tumors (dated by TCRdb to about 2020). Regarding the study in general: For patients with malignant and with benign thyroid disease, the researchers compared repertoires between peripheral blood samples and tumor or nodule tissue samples.

Before undergoing thyroid surgery, none of the patients had been given any kind of treatment. Using T-cell receptor beta sequencing, the researchers looked back retrospectively at clinical samples from patients, gathered between about 2011 and 2018. Library preparation employed PCR. The reads were generated on an Illumina HiSeq 4000. High-throughput sequencing was used to profile the CDR3 region of the TCR beta-chain in every patient. The authors' pipeline ran thus. The researchers built a classifier to tell apart papillary thyroid cancer patients with distant metastasis, based on CDR3 differences among clinicopathological groups. The Shannon index was used to assess repertoire diversity, and the Morisita-Horn index was used to assess tumor-blood repertoire similarity. TCRdb passed the public sequencing reads through fastp at Q25 and MiXCR, retaining productive beta sequences. TCRdb, rather than the study authors, made the V and J calls. Present in this sample are about 48,000 clones, about 20% of which were seen just once. Of the sample, around 3.8% is held by the ten largest clones.

General conclusions and limits of the study: In both blood and tumor samples, TCR beta diversity was reported to be significantly higher in malignant tumors than in benign nodules.

This clone showed up many times. Which antigen it targets is not known. No quality values exist for individual bases; no much larger clone is one base distant. V and J are truncated by 5 bases and 0 bases respectively, leaving an intervening sequence of 11 bases. From the cysteine up to the phenylalanine, the CDR3 has a length of 14 residues. Only the CDR3 part of the read is kept: 42 bases, read in frame from the first base. Based on the germline V gene (reference sequence), the CDR1 and CDR2 sequences are SGHNT and YYREEE. Material for sequencing was blood. The V and J genes are TRBV5-4 and TRBJ1-2, with an unclear D gene assignment. The receptor was isolated from a male donor with papillary thyroid cancer or a benign thyroid nodule (not recorded which). Some clones in this sample may be carry-over from other donors' samples. CDR3 sequence: CASRPESTNYGYTF. The nucleotide sequence is given as TGTGCCAGCAGGCCTGAGTCTACTAACTATGGCTACACCTTC.